The rows below give T cell receptor beta chains drawn from one sample of a study of PD-L1 blockade in urothelial cancer. Clones were read by immunoSEQ multiplex PCR, and TCRdb kept only the in-frame ones, dropping some. The data contain 56,000 or so clones, about 86% of them singletons. The input for sequencing was PBMCs, taken around atezolizumab (anti-PD-L1) treatment. The source of these receptors is a man aged 45-65 years with urothelial cancer. Each CDR3 is given with its conserved first and last residue. Each record gives: CDR3 length, V gene, J gene, clone size, D gene, CDR3 protein, CDR3 DNA. D genes are given only for firm matches. Clone sizes are given selectively: once, few, many, or a class where the clone is expanded.

14	TRBV25-1	TRBJ2-3	NA	NA	CASSDWQGTDTQYF	TGTGCCAGCAGTGATTGGCAGGGAACAGATACGCAGTATTTT
15	TRBV6-4	TRBJ2-1	NA	TRBD2	CASSDSSGSYNEQFF	TGTGCCAGCAGTGACTCTAGCGGGAGCTACAATGAGCAGTTCTTC
13	TRBV5-1	TRBJ2-7	NA	TRBD1	CASSGTVSYEQYF	TGCGCCAGCAGCGGGACAGTTTCCTACGAGCAGTACTTC
13	TRBV30	TRBJ2-1	few	TRBD2	CAWSGVAGIEQFF	TGTGCCTGGAGTGGAGTAGCGGGAATTGAGCAGTTCTTC
16	TRBV5-4	TRBJ2-3	NA	TRBD1	CASSSPGQGVADTQYF	TGTGCCAGCAGCTCCCCAGGACAGGGAGTCGCAGATACGCAGTATTTT
18	TRBV9	TRBJ1-6	NA	NA	CASSARDSYSSYNSPLHF	TGTGCCAGCAGCGCCAGAGACAGCTACAGCTCCTATAATTCACCCCTCCACTTT
15	TRBV9	TRBJ2-7	NA	TRBD2	CASSVEAGPSYEQYF	TGTGCCAGCAGCGTAGAAGCGGGACCCTCCTACGAGCAGTACTTC
14	TRBV5-6	TRBJ1-2	once	TRBD1	CASRNRGTNYGYTF	TGTGCCAGCAGGAACAGGGGGACTAACTATGGCTACACCTTC
14	TRBV19	TRBJ2-7	NA	NA	CASSIPGDPYEQYF	TGTGCCAGTAGTATTCCAGGGGACCCCTACGAGCAGTACTTC
15	TRBV27	TRBJ1-5	medium-sized	NA	CASSLTGNSNQPQHF	TGTGCCAGCAGTTTAACAGGTAATAGCAATCAGCCCCAGCATTTT
13	TRBV28	TRBJ2-7	NA	NA	CASSPRVSYEQYF	TGTGCCAGCAGCCCCCGGGTCTCTTACGAGCAGTACTTC
15	TRBV5-1	TRBJ2-1	NA	TRBD2	CASTRLAGPSNEQFF	TGCGCCAGCACCCGACTAGCGGGTCCATCCAATGAGCAGTTCTTC
14	TRBV11-2	TRBJ2-7	NA	NA	CASSLEGLSYEQYF	TGTGCCAGCAGCTTAGAAGGACTGTCCTACGAGCAGTACTTC
15	TRBV15	TRBJ2-1	once	NA	CATSRAGAGPNEQFF	TGTGCCACCAGCAGAGCAGGGGCAGGGCCGAATGAGCAGTTCTTC
15	TRBV2	TRBJ1-6	NA	NA	CASSVSAQGFSPLHF	TGTGCCAGCAGTGTTTCGGCGCAGGGCTTTTCACCCCTCCACTTT
12	TRBV11-2	TRBJ2-5	NA	NA	CASSSDGETQYF	TGTGCCAGCAGCTCAGACGGGGAGACCCAGTACTTC
16	TRBV6-5	TRBJ2-4	NA	NA	CASSSDFSPAKNIQYF	TGTGCCAGCAGTTCGGACTTTTCCCCAGCCAAAAACATTCAGTACTTC
15	TRBV6-5	TRBJ2-1	NA	NA	CASSTKAGTQNEQFF	TGTGCCAGCAGCACAAAGGCCGGGACTCAGAATGAGCAGTTCTTC
13	TRBV6-5	TRBJ2-1	NA	NA	CASSSLTVNEQFF	TGTGCCAGCAGTTCCTTGACAGTTAATGAGCAGTTCTTC
14	TRBV5-1	TRBJ2-1	NA	NA	CASSLVQGEDEQFF	TGCGCCAGCAGCTTGGTACAGGGTGAGGATGAGCAGTTCTTC
16	TRBV6-6	TRBJ2-4	NA	TRBD1	CASRGTGDLAKNIQYF	TGTGCCAGCAGGGGGACAGGCGATTTAGCCAAAAACATTCAGTACTTC
15	TRBV19	TRBJ1-5	NA	NA	CASSLRTDSNQPQHF	TGTGCCAGTAGTCTGAGGACAGATAGCAATCAGCCCCAGCATTTT
16	TRBV19	TRBJ2-7	NA	NA	CASSTPLGGTPFEQYF	TGTGCCAGTAGTACCCCCTTGGGGGGGACACCCTTTGAGCAGTACTTC
15	TRBV5-1	TRBJ1-1	once	NA	CASSLAGGARAEAFF	TGCGCCAGCAGCTTGGCGGGAGGGGCCCGTGCTGAAGCTTTCTTT
16	TRBV15	TRBJ2-7	NA	TRBD2	CATSRDPGGSSYEQYF	TGTGCCACCAGCAGAGACCCCGGCGGGAGCTCCTACGAGCAGTACTTC
16	TRBV7-9	TRBJ1-4	NA	TRBD1	CASEPGTAATNEKLFF	TGTGCCAGTGAGCCCGGGACAGCCGCAACTAATGAAAAACTGTTTTTT
16	TRBV25-1	TRBJ1-2	NA	TRBD1	CASSRGWTGNNYGYTF	TGTGCCAGCAGCAGGGGATGGACAGGGAATAACTATGGCTACACCTTC
14	TRBV6-1	TRBJ1-2	NA	NA	CASSEVAANYGYTF	TGTGCCAGCAGTGAAGTCGCGGCTAACTATGGCTACACCTTC
15	TRBV5-1	TRBJ2-1	NA	TRBD2	CASSPGLAGVNEQFF	TGCGCCAGCAGCCCGGGACTAGCGGGAGTTAATGAGCAGTTCTTC
15	TRBV5-1	TRBJ2-1	once	NA	CASSPGSGIYNEQFF	TGCGCCAGCAGCCCGGGGTCCGGAATCTACAATGAGCAGTTCTTC
13	TRBV21-1	TRBJ1-1	NA	NA	CASSPRGNTEAFF	TGTGCCAGCAGCCCGCGGGGGAACACTGAAGCTTTCTTT
11	TRBV25-1	TRBJ1-2	NA	NA	CASRTVYGYTF	TGTGCCAGCAGGACAGTCTATGGCTACACCTTC
14	TRBV19	TRBJ1-5	NA	TRBD1	CASREKDRMGPQHF	TGTGCCAGTAGGGAGAAGGACAGGATGGGGCCCCAGCATTTT
15	TRBV18	TRBJ1-2	NA	NA	CASSLVDSLNYGYTF	TGTGCCAGCTCCTTGGTGGACAGCCTAAACTATGGCTACACCTTC
13	TRBV30	TRBJ2-1	NA	TRBD2	CAWSPRDYEEQFF	TGTGCCTGGAGTCCCCGGGACTACGAGGAGCAGTTCTTC
14	TRBV19	TRBJ2-5	NA	TRBD2	CASSGLATTETQYF	TGTGCCAGTTCCGGACTAGCGACCACGGAGACCCAGTACTTC
14	TRBV28	TRBJ1-3	once	NA	CASSLGRAGNTIYF	TGTGCCAGCAGTTTAGGCAGGGCTGGAAACACCATATATTTT
13	TRBV6-4	TRBJ1-1	NA	NA	CATRQQENTEAFF	TGTGCCACCAGACAACAGGAGAACACTGAAGCTTTCTTT
16	TRBV5-1	TRBJ1-3	NA	NA	CASSLGGHNSGNTIYF	TGCGCCAGCAGCTTGGGGGGACACAACTCTGGAAACACCATATATTTT
16	TRBV7-2	TRBJ1-5	NA	NA	CASSLASQGGNQPQHF	TGTGCCAGCAGCTTAGCGTCACAGGGAGGCAATCAGCCCCAGCATTTT